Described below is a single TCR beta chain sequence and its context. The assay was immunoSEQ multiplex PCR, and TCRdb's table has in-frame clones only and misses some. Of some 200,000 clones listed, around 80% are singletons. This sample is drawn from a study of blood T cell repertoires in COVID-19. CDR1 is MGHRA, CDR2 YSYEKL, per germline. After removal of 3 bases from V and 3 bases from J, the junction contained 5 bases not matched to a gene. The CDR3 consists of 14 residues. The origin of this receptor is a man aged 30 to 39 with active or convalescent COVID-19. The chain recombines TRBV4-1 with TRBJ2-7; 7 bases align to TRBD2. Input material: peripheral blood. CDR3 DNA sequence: TGCGCCAGCAGCCAGACCTCGGGAGGCTACGAGCAGTACTTC. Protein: CASSQTSGGYEQYF.